In its sample, the clone carrying this T cell receptor beta chain was seen many times. The sample is drawn from a study of CD8 T cells in ankylosing spondylitis. TCRdb called the 5' RACE reads again in MiXCR, with one record for every CDR3 protein. Seen here are approximately 130,000 distinct CDR3 sequences, around 10% observed once, and the top ten hold less than 5%. This CDR3 is built from 11 residues. Trimming took off 3 bases at V and 13 bases at J, with 10 bases between the two ends. This clonotype originated in a female donor with ankylosing spondylitis or in good health (not recorded which). Sequencing input: blood, either unsorted or a sorted T cell fraction (not recorded which). The chain uses TRBV12-3 or TRBV12-4 and TRBJ2-1, with D uncertain. The CDR3 DNA reads TGTGCCAGCAGTTTCATGACCGAACAGTTCTTC. Protein: CASSFMTEQFF.